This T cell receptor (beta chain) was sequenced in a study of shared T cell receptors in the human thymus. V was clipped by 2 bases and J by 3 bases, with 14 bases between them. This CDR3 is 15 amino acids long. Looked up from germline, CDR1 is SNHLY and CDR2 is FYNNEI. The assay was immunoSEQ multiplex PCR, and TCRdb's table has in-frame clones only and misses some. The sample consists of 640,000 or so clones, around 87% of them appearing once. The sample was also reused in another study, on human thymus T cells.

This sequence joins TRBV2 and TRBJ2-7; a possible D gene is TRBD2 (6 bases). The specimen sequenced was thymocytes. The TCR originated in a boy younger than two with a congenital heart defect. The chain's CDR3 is CASSESGYGSYEQYF. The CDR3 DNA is TGTGCCAGCAGTGAATCGGGGTACGGGAGCTACGAGCAGTACTTC.